The text below deals with one T cell receptor (beta chain). Its antigen is unknown. No much larger clone is present one base from it, and per-base qualities are unavailable. This sample was included in a study of blood T cell repertoires in COVID-19 (dated by TCRdb to the early 2020s). Broadly, across the study: The collaborator samples originated in the United States, Italy and Spain and spanned the acute and convalescent phases of COVID-19. Samples were obtained from the ongoing ImmuneRACE study (first 160 participants) and from approximately 1,200 subjects provided by 6 global collaborators. Subjects who had been exposed to COVID-19, were actively infected with it, or had recovered from it provided the deeply sampled blood TCRbeta repertoires that made up the dataset. The sample metadata nearly always contained a de-identified subject ID, COVID-19 status, age in years and sex. Where available, HLA class I and class II types were obtained from metadata supplied by the sample provider rather than from assay-based typing. The repertoires were released in a freely available public database meant as a resource for research on the immune response to SARS-CoV-2. The prospective study material was composed of cDNA or gDNA derived from T cells, B-cell-depleted T cells, or PBMCs. Broad study findings and their caveats: How much clinical and demographic metadata was included differed by source and by participant, and the metadata was provided uncurated.

The germline V gene gives CDR1 as SGHAT and CDR2 as FQNNGV. V was cut back by 4 bases and J by 0 bases, leaving a gap of 13 bases between them. The CDR3, from cysteine to phenylalanine, totals 16 residues. The retained sequence is limited to the CDR3, 48 bases, with the frame set at the first base. TCRbeta CDR3 regions were amplified from genomic DNA by means of the immunoSEQ Assay, a bias-controlled multiplex PCR. Per the source publication's procedure: Within the assay, amplification of reference gene primers was used to estimate how many nucleated cells each sample contained. To quantify the absolute abundance of each unique TCRbeta CDR3 rearrangement, sequence reads were collapsed and filtered. For each sample, productive Simpson clonality was calculated by taking the square root of Simpson's diversity index across productive rearrangements. The source is immuneACCESS, and TCRdb retained only in-frame sequences with V and J called. Part of the clones is not carried over; for the studies checked, unresolved V genes explain less than half of this, and the remainder is unexplained. The DNA gave D and trimming, while V, J and clone size come from that table. The sample table holds over 250,000 clones, of which 86% were seen once. Approximately 14% of the sample comes from the top ten.

One collaborating source in Seattle enrolled patients during active infection and followed them longitudinally through the course of disease. Whole blood was collected in K2EDTA tubes by collaborating institutions according to the institutions' own protocols. Collaborator samples were shipped for TCRbeta analysis as frozen whole blood, isolated PBMCs, or DNA extracted from either sample type. Sequenced input: peripheral blood. The chain was built from TRBV11-2 and TRBJ2-4; the D segment could be TRBD1, given 6 matching bases. This sequence originates from a woman in her 70s with COVID-19, enrolled during active disease. The DNA sequence is as follows: TGTGCCAGCAGCTCCCAGGGGTTTGGAGCCAAAAACATTCAGTACTTC. This yields the protein CASSSQGFGAKNIQYF.